These 7 T cell receptor beta chains originate from one sample sequenced in a study of vaccination and CD4 T cells after COVID-19 (dated by TCRdb to between 2021 and 2023). The library was made by PCR. The data were produced on an Illumina iSeq 100. TCR sequencing of DNA from cultured CD4+ T cells used the Oncomine TCR Beta short-read assay at the Johns Hopkins FTIC core. TCRdb itself trimmed the public reads at Q25 with fastp, ran MiXCR and retained productive beta chains. Each record represents a unique CDR3 protein, reported with the most common genes and DNA among its rows. The sample table lists approximately 12,000 distinct CDR3 sequences, 75% of them with a count of one. 10% of the sample belongs to the ten largest clones. These receptors' targets are unknown. What the treatment or condition label conveys for this sample: approximately 11-day PBMC culture with coronavirus spike peptide pools or control peptides (ViraFEST assay).

The specimen sequenced was CD4+ T cells from blood, cultured in vitro. These receptor sequences come from a human donor who had recovered from COVID-19.

This clonotype was detected once. The chain links TRBV6-4 to TRBJ2-2, with 7 bases aligning to TRBD1. The CDR3 is 15 residues long. Germline-derived CDR1 and CDR2 are MRHNA and SNTAGT. V shed 2 bases, J shed 0 bases, and the junction held 0 bases outside the gene matches. The CDR3 spells CASSDQGANTGELFF. The CDR3 DNA reads as TGTGCCAGCAGTGACCAGGGGGCGAACACCGGGGAGCTGTTTTTT.

This chain links TRBV7-2 with TRBJ1-5; TRBD1 might be the D (6 bases). Germline V gene lookup returns CDR1 SGHTA and CDR2 FQGNSA. Trimming stripped 1 base from V and 5 bases from J, with 9 bases between. The CDR3 is 14 residues long. The CDR3 DNA is TGTGCCAGCAGCTTAGGGGACACTTATCAGCCCCAGCATTTT. Translation gives CASSLGDTYQPQHF. Full variable domain (rest looked up from reference TRBV7-2 and TRBJ1-5): GAGVSQSPSNKVTEKGKDVELRCDPISGHTALYWYRQSLGQGLEFLIYFQGNSAPDKSGLPSDRFSAERTGGSVSTLTIQRTQQEDSAVYLCASSLGDTYQPQHFGDGTRLSIL.

The rearrangement uses TRBV6-4 and TRBJ2-1, with unresolved D. Germline V CDR1 and CDR2: MRHNA, SNTAGT. Trimming shortened V by 5 bases and J by 10 bases, and 15 bases separated the two germline ends. CDR3 length equals 13 residues. CDR3 nucleotide sequence: TGTGCCAGCAGTCCCATGTCTTCACAGGAGCAGTTCTTC. It specifies CASSPMSSQEQFF.

V and J are TRBV6-1 and TRBJ2-3; no definite D call. The germline V gene has CDR1 MNHNS and CDR2 SASEGT. V was shortened by 4 bases and J by 2 bases, with 10 bases between the two germline ends. This CDR3 region has 14 residues. Here the CDR3 DNA reads TGTGCCAGCAGTGGTTTTTCTGCCACAGATACGCAGTATTTT. As protein: CASSGFSATDTQYF.

This clonotype came up once. The J gene is TRBJ2-1, the V gene TRBV29-1; D is tentatively TRBD1 or TRBD2 (6 bases each). V was clipped by 7 bases and J by 4 bases, with 17 bases between them. This CDR3 has 14 amino acids. CDR1 is SQVTM, CDR2 ANQGSEA, per germline. As DNA, the CDR3 is TGCAGCGCCCCCCGGGGGCAGGGATACAATGAGCAGTTCTTC. Translated, it gives CSAPRGQGYNEQFF.

The rearrangement joins TRBV20-1 to TRBJ1-1, with 7 bases lining up with TRBD1. The CDR3 contains 15 residues. Per germline, CDR1 DFQATT and CDR2 SNEGSKA (reference sequence). Trimming took 3 bases from V and 4 from J; bases not matched to a gene: 11. The CDR3 sequence: CSASPTRGLSTEAFF. The CDR3 DNA sequence: TGCAGTGCTAGTCCTACTAGGGGGCTGAGCACTGAAGCTTTCTTT.

The chain recombines TRBV6-2 or TRBV6-3 with TRBJ2-7; 7 bases agree with TRBD2. CDR1 and CDR2 from the germline V gene are MNHEY and SVGEGT. Trimming cost V 0 bases and J 3 bases; bases outside gene matches: 5. This CDR3 region has 15 residues. CDR3 in amino acids: CASSYSRESVYEQYF. CDR3 DNA: TGTGCCAGCAGTTACTCGCGGGAGTCCGTCTACGAGCAGTACTTC.